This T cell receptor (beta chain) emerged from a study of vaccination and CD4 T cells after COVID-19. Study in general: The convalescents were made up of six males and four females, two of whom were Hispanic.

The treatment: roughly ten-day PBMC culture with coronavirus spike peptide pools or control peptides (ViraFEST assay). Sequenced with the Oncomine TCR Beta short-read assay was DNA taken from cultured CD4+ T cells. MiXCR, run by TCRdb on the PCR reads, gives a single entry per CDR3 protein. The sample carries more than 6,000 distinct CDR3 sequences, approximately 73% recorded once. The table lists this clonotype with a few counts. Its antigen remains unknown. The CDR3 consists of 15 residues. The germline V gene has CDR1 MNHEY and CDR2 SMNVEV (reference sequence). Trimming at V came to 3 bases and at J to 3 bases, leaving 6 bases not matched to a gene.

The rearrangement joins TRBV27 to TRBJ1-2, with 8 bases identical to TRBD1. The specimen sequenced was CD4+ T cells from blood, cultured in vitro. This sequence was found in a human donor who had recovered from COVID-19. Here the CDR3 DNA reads TGTGCCAGCAGTTTGGGCAGGGGGCCTTACTATGGCTACACCTTC. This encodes CASSLGRGPYYGYTF.